This TCR beta chain was found in a study of shared clonotypes between healthy human individuals. Deep-level running was used for the assay. TCRdb's table, derived via immunoSEQ multiplex PCR, lists solely in-frame clones and lacks some. Seen here are about 490,000 clones, approximately 78% observed once, and the top ten hold 9.5% to 15%. CDR1 and CDR2 (germline): SEHNR, FQNEAQ (reference sequence). CDR3 length: 15 amino acids. Trimming left V 1 base short and J 0 bases short, with 9 bases between. This chain joins TRBV7-9 and TRBJ1-2, with D unresolved. The source of this sequence is a woman in her 40s in good health. Some clones in this sample may be carry-over from other donors' samples. Sequenced material: PBMCs. The CDR3 sequence: CASSLDHNTNYGYTF. The CDR3 DNA reads TGTGCCAGCAGCTTAGACCACAATACTAACTATGGCTACACCTTC. The whole variable domain, filled in from reference TRBV7-9 and TRBJ1-2, reads DTGVSQNPRHKITKRGQNVTFRCDPISEHNRLYWYRQTLGQGPEFLTYFQNEAQLEKSRLLSDRFSAERPKGSFSTLEIQRTEQGDSAMYLCASSLDHNTNYGYTFGSGTRLTVV.